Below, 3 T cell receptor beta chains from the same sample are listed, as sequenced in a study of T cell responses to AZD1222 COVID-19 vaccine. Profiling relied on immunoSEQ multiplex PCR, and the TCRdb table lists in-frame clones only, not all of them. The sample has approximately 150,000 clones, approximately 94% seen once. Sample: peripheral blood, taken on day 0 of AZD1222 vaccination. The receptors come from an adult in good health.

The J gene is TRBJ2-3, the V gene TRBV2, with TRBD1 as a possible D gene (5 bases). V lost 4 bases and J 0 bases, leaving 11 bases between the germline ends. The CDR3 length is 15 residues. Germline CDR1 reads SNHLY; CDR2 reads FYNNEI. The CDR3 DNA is TGTGCCAGCAGTGGGCCAGACAGTAGCACAGATACGCAGTATTTT. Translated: CASSGPDSSTDTQYF.

The CDR3 nucleotides are TGTGCCAGCAGCCAAGATCTAATAGGCCCAACCAACGGTGAAAAACTGTTTTTT. Protein product: CASSQDLIGPTNGEKLFF. The chain combines TRBV3-1 (or the pseudogene TRBV3-2) with TRBJ1-4; D gene unclear. In germline, CDR1 is LGHDT, CDR2 YNNKEL (reference sequence). V lost 0 bases and J 7 bases, leaving 21 bases between the germline ends. The CDR3 totals 18 residues.

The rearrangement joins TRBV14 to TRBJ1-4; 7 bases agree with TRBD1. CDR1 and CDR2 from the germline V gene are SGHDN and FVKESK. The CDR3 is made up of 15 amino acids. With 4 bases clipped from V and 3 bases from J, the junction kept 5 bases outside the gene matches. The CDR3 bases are TGTGCCAGCAGCCCGTTGACAGGGCCTAATGAAAAACTGTTTTTT. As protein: CASSPLTGPNEKLFF.